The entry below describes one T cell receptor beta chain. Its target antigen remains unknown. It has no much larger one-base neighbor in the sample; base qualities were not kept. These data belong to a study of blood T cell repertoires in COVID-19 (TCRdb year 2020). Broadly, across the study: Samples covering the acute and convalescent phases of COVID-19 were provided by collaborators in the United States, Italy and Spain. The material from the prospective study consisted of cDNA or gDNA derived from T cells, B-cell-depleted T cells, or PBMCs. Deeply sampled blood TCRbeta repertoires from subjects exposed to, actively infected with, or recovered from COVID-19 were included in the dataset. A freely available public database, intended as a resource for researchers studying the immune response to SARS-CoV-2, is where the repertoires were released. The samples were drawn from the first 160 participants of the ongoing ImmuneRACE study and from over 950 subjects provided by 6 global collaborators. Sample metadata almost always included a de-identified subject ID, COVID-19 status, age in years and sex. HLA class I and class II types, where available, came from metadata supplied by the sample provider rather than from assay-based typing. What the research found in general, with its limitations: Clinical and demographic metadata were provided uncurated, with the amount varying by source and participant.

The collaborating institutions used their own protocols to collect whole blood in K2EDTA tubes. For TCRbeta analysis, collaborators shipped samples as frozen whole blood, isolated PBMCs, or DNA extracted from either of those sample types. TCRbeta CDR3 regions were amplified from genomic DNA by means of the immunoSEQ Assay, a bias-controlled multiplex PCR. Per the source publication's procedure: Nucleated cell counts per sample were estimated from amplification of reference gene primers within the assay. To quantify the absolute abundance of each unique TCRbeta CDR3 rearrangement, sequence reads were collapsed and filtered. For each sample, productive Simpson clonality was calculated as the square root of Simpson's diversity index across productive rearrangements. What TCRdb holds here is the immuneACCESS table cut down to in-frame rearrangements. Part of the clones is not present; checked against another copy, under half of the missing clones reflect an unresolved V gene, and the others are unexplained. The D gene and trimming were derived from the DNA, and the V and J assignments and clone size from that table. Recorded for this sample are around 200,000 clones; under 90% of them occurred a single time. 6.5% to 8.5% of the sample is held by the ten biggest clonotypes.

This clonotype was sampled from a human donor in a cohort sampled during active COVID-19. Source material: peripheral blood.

Here the CDR3 is given as CASSQATGGRRYEQFF. The DNA sequence is as follows: TGCGCCAGCAGCCAAGCGACGGGGGGGCGACGGTACGAGCAGTTCTTC. The chain joins TRBV4-1 to TRBJ2-1, with 8 junctional bases fitting TRBD2. Including cysteine and phenylalanine, the CDR3 has 16 amino acids. Only the CDR3 DNA is retained, 48 bases long and in frame from the first base. From V the trimming removes 1 base and from J it removes 10 bases, while the gene matches leave 12 bases of the junction unaccounted for. CDR1 and CDR2, looked up from the germline V gene, are MGHRA and YSYEKL.